The TCR beta chain described here comes from a study of T cell repertoires in aging, cancer and after chemotherapy (dated by TCRdb to the late 2010s). Regarding the complete study: Donors were distributed across six age groups ranging from 30 or younger to 70 or older, with at least three individuals included per group. Alongside approximately 95 healthy donors serving as a reference group, the cohort included 200 to 250 cancer patients, of whom some 94 had hematological cancers and 124 had solid cancers. Control TCR repertoires from healthy donors were recorded across several months to years, and re-sampling revealed clear clonal overlap. Peripheral blood TCR beta repertoires from healthy donors and cancer patients were profiled to examine immunoaging and T cell reconstitution after chemotherapy. The complete dataset included some 9 million TCR reads. General findings and caveats noted by the study authors: An increase in median generation probability over the chemotherapy interval was observed in both cancer cohorts, suggesting that the repertoire was reconstituted through rebound thymic output. In healthy donors, the drop in TCR diversity with age came mainly from a loss of richness, whereas in cancer patients a loss of evenness also played a part. According to the authors, the repertoire data do not permit conclusions about immunological memory after chemotherapy. Compared with age-matched healthy donors, untreated patients with either hematological or solid cancers had significantly lower TCR diversity in the blood along with higher clonality.

Instead of sorted cells or RNA, genomic DNA extracted from peripheral blood served as the source for amplifying TCR beta rearrangements. Rearranged TRB sequences spanning V, D and J segments were amplified by multiplex touch-down PCR using a mixed TRB-A/B primer pool. Illumina adapters and sample indices were attached to the amplicons through two consecutive PCR reactions run with Phusion HS II polymerase. Amplicons were gel-purified with the NucleoSpin Gel and PCR Clean-up kit, then checked with Qubit and an Agilent 2100 Bioanalyzer. Sequencing of libraries was carried out on an Illumina MiSeq in 600-cycle, single-indexed, paired-end runs. The source study handled its data this way. MiXCR versions 2.12 and 3.0.5 were used to process the TRB sequences. A clone was defined as each unique CDR3 nucleotide sequence, and only productive sequences supported by at least two reads were kept. Shannon diversity, evenness, clonality (one minus evenness), and alpha-parameterized diversity profiles from alpha 0 to 5 were included as repertoire metrics. The IGoR algorithm was used to calculate generation probabilities of clones in the paired pre- and post-chemotherapy samples. Clones were called with MiXCR by TCRdb after fastp trimmed the public reads at Q25, and only in-frame beta chains were retained. When rows share a CDR3 protein, they turn into one entry using the most common DNA and genes. TCRdb, rather than the study authors, made the V and J calls. In this sample the table shows about 8,300 distinct CDR3 sequences, 25% to 35% of which occur a single time. The ten largest clones represent roughly 10% of the sample.

Points on this clonotype: Its target antigen remains unknown. One base away lies a much larger clone, so this may be a sequencing read error.

V is reduced by 8 bases and J by 10 bases, leaving a spacing of 15 bases between them. The germline V gene (reference sequence) specifies MNHEY as CDR1 and SMNVEV as CDR2. Measured from the cysteine to the phenylalanine, the CDR3 is 13 residues long. Only CDR3 DNA is held: 39 bases, read in frame from base 1. This receptor was taken from a human donor in good health. The rearranged segments are TRBV27 and TRBJ1-6; the D gene cannot be named for sure. The material sequenced was blood. The DNA sequence follows: TGTGCCAGCGGGTACGCCGCACGATCACCCCTCCACTTT. Protein translation: CASGYAARSPLHF.